In this sample, the clone carrying this T cell receptor beta chain turned up a few times. What it recognizes is unknown. This sample stems from a study of cytomegalovirus exposure and HLA in healthy donors. Broader study findings: Immune exposure was documented only through CMV serostatus. What TCR beta sequences reportedly achieved was accurate prediction of HLA-A and HLA-B alleles in most subjects.

The PCR used 60 Vbeta and 13 Jbeta primers. Assay used: immunoSEQ multiplex PCR; TCRdb lists only in-frame clones, some missing. The table lists 100,000 to 150,000 clones, roughly a tenth of them singletons, with 4% to 5% in the top ten. The source material was PBMCs. This clonotype was sampled from a woman between 18 and 29 years old in good health and CMV-seropositive.

Written as DNA, the CDR3 is TGTGCCAGTAGTTTTAGGACAGATTTTGAAGCTTTCTTT. Translating it yields CASSFRTDFEAFF. The rearrangement uses TRBV19 and TRBJ1-1, with a tentative D call TRBD1 (6 bases). With 5 bases removed from V and 7 bases from J, the gap between germline ends came to 14 bases. The CDR3 runs 13 residues. CDR1 LNHDA and CDR2 SQIVND come from the germline V gene (reference sequence).